This T cell receptor (beta chain) originates from a study of blood T cell repertoires in COVID-19. The overall study: Sample material is recorded as cDNA or gDNA derived from T cells, B-cell-depleted T cells, or PBMCs.

Participants' reported clinical history set cohort assignment. Recovered Cohort 3 donors showed two negative PCRs, clearance, or symptom resolution. The CDR3 sequence is 18 residues long. CDR1 and CDR2 (germline): LGHNT, FRNRAP. J gave up 6 bases and V 4 bases, and 16 bases lay outside the gene matches. Original analysis: Amplification from reference gene primers served as the basis for estimated nucleated cell counts. The table came from immunoSEQ multiplex PCR; TCRdb's copy has only in-frame clones and leaves some out. That table gives V, J and clone size, and the DNA gave D and trimming. The sample contains 450,000 or so clones, about 90% of which appear only once.

The clonotype originates from a man aged 18 to 35 who had recovered from COVID-19. V gene TRBV12-5 combines with J gene TRBJ2-2, with TRBD1 matching over 8 bases. Sample: PBMCs or T cells enriched from blood (not recorded which). The CDR3 is CASGSPSDREWRSGELFF. The CDR3 coding sequence is TGTGCTAGTGGTTCCCCCTCGGACAGGGAATGGCGGTCCGGGGAGCTGTTTTTT.